The clone carrying this TCR beta chain was observed a few times. What it binds is unknown. The use of a sample-barcoded 5' primer and a J-beta primer mix characterized a second PCR of roughly 6 to 11 cycles. TCRdb re-called the 5' RACE reads through MiXCR, storing one row per CDR3 protein. The sample records over 600,000 distinct CDR3 sequences, 35% to 60% being singletons. Roughly 10 milliliters was the volume of peripheral blood drawn from each donor. This sample stems from a study of blood T cells in healthy people across ages. Looked up from germline, CDR1 is SGHRS and CDR2 is YFSETQ. Trimming took 1 base from V and 2 from J; bases not matched to a gene: 13. The CDR3 length is 18 residues. Study results and caveats: Per million T cells, the diversity of TCR beta decreased roughly linearly as age advanced.

This sequence was found in a man at least 80 years old in good health. Sequencing was performed on blood. The chain is built from TRBV5-1 and TRBJ2-5, with 8 positions matching TRBD2. CDR3 loop: CASSLSARGAAFQETQYF. In nucleotides, the CDR3 is TGCGCCAGCAGCTTGTCCGCGCGGGGGGCCGCATTTCAAGAGACCCAGTACTTC.